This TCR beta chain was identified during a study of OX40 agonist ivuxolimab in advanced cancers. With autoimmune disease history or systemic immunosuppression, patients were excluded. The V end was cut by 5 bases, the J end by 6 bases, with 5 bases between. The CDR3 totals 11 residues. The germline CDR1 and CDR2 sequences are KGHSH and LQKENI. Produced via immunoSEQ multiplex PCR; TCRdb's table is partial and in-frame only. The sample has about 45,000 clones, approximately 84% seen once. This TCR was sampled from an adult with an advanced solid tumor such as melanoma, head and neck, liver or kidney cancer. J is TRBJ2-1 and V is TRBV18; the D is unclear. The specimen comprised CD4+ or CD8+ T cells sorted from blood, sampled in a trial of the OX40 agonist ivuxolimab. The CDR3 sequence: CASSKTNEQFF. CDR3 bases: TGTGCCAGCTCAAAGACCAATGAGCAGTTCTTC.